A single sample is the source of the 11 T cell receptor beta chains below, sequenced in a study of post-analysis software for immune sequencing data. General study findings and limits: Patients used a handful of TRBV segments, including TRBV5-6, TRBV5-1 and TRBV20-1, more often than controls.

Included in the TCR beta cDNA libraries were unique molecular identifiers. One entry per CDR3 protein, called by TCRdb with MiXCR from the PCR reads. The sample consists of hundreds of thousands of distinct CDR3 sequences, 30% to 45% of them appearing once. These TCRs are of unknown antigen specificity. Input material: blood. These receptors originate from a girl aged 5 to 17 with multiple sclerosis.

The chain uses TRBV14 and TRBJ2-1, with D possibly matching TRBD2 (5 bases). V dropped 1 base and J dropped 8 bases, with 9 bases sitting between them. This CDR3 has 13 residues. Germline loops: CDR1 SGHDN, CDR2 FVKESK. CDR3 protein: CASSQGPGDEQFF. For the CDR3, the DNA is TGTGCCAGCAGCCAAGGACCCGGGGATGAGCAGTTCTTC.

The chain employs TRBV12-3 or TRBV12-4 and TRBJ1-4; 9 nucleotides align to TRBD1. V was clipped by 4 bases and J by 0 bases; unmatched bases: 3. There are 16 residues in the CDR3. CDR3 DNA sequence: TGTGCCAGCAGTTACAGACAGGGGGCAACTAATGAAAAACTGTTTTTT. It codes for CASSYRQGATNEKLFF.

J is TRBJ1-5 and V is TRBV3-1; the D gene is possibly TRBD1 (6 bases). Germline V gene lookup returns CDR1 LGHDT and CDR2 YNNKEL (reference sequence). V was clipped by 6 bases and J by 5 bases, with 14 bases between them. This CDR3 is built from 14 residues. Here the CDR3 reads CASSKGVGDQPQHF. CDR3 in DNA: TGTGCCAGCAGTAAGGGGGTTGGAGATCAGCCCCAGCATTTT.

J is TRBJ1-1 and V is TRBV29-1; D perhaps matches TRBD1 (5 bases). Deletions cut 4 bases from V and 2 bases from J, with 20 bases between. CDR1 SQVTM and CDR2 ANQGSEA come from the germline V gene. The CDR3 runs 16 residues. The CDR3 protein is CSVVDTYLGGNTEAFF. DNA for the CDR3: TGCAGCGTTGTTGATACTTATTTGGGGGGAAACACTGAAGCTTTCTTT.

This clonotype was counted a few times. The chain couples TRBV5-8 to TRBJ2-5, with D hard to call. This CDR3 region has 15 residues. V was pared by 0 bases and J by 1 base, with 10 bases between. CDR1 and CDR2 (germline): SGHTS, YDEGEE. The CDR3 reads CASSLDRAFQETQYF. The CDR3 DNA reads TGTGCCAGCAGCTTGGACCGGGCTTTCCAAGAGACCCAGTACTTC.

The chain couples TRBV7-2 to TRBJ2-1; perhaps TRBD2 as D (6 bases). From germline, CDR1 is SGHTA and CDR2 FQGNSA. The CDR3 has 15 residues. V dropped 5 bases and J dropped 4 bases, with 15 bases sitting between them. The CDR3, as DNA: TGTGCCAGCAGCCTAGGGGAGGCATCTTACAATGAGCAGTTCTTC. It codes for CASSLGEASYNEQFF.

This clonotype has just a few counts. The V gene is TRBV2, the J gene TRBJ2-1; the match to TRBD2 covers 12 bases. Germline CDR1 is SNHLY and CDR2 is FYNNEI. V shed 4 bases and J 14 bases; nucleotides not matched to a gene: 3. The CDR3 loop spans 12 amino acids. CDR3 DNA: TGTGCCAGCAGTGGGACTAGCGGGGCGAAGTTCTTC. The encoded protein is CASSGTSGAKFF.

This chain uses TRBV12-3 or TRBV12-4 with TRBJ2-3; D is uncertain. V shed 6 bases and J shed 6 bases, with 13 bases lying between them. The CDR3 is 13 amino acids. The CDR3 reads CASSSVLGDTQYF. In DNA, the CDR3 is TGTGCCAGCAGCAGTGTCCTGGGCGATACGCAGTATTTT.

This clonotype was observed a few times. This chain connects TRBV6-6 to TRBJ2-7; D assignment may be TRBD1 or TRBD2 (6 bases each). Deletions cut 6 bases from V and 0 bases from J, with 15 bases between. Germline-derived CDR1 and CDR2 are MNHNY and SVGAGI (reference sequence). CDR3 length equals 15 residues. CDR3 in DNA: TGTGCCAGCAGGGGGGCTAGGGGGGCCTCCTACGAGCAGTACTTC. Translated: CASRGARGASYEQYF.

The rearrangement links TRBV25-1 to TRBJ2-1; D is possibly TRBD1 or TRBD2 (7 bases each). This CDR3 has 17 amino acids. Trimming shortened V by 6 bases and J by 4 bases, and 22 bases separated the two germline ends. Germline V gives CDR1 MGHDK, CDR2 SYGVNS. As DNA, the CDR3 is TGTGCCAGCAGAGGGGGCCCCGGCACGGGGGGATACAATGAGCAGTTCTTC. Translated: CASRGGPGTGGYNEQFF.

This clonotype occurred a few times. This chain links TRBV4-2 with TRBJ1-4; 7 positions agree with TRBD1. The CDR3 has 15 amino acids. With V trimmed by 1 base and J by 5 bases, 4 bases remained unmatched. The germline gives CDR1 LGHNA, CDR2 YNFKEQ. CDR3 protein: CASSQVQGRNEKLFF. The CDR3 DNA reads as TGTGCCAGCAGCCAAGTACAGGGGCGAAATGAAAAACTGTTTTTT.